These 18 T cell receptor beta chains were all obtained from the same sample, sequenced in a study of shared clonotypes between healthy human individuals. TCRdb keeps only in-frame clones here, not all; method: immunoSEQ multiplex PCR. The sample has more than 600,000 clones, about 90% seen once. Terminally differentiated effector memory CD45RA+ cells were left out of the naive CD8 fraction, which was CD45RO-negative and positively selected for CCR7. The specimen was naive CD8+ T cells sorted from blood. The receptors stem from a man aged 30 to 39 in good health.

The rearrangement joins TRBV27 to TRBJ2-1; D may be TRBD1 or TRBD2 (5 bases each). Trimming left V 7 bases short and J 2 bases short, with 15 bases between. Germline V gene lookup returns CDR1 MNHEY and CDR2 SMNVEV (reference sequence). This CDR3 comprises 15 residues. This CDR3 is CASTQGDLAYNEQFF. The CDR3 bases are TGTGCCAGCACTCAAGGGGACCTCGCCTACAATGAGCAGTTCTTC.

The V and J genes are TRBV5-5 and TRBJ1-1, with unresolved D. The germline gives CDR1 SGHKS, CDR2 YYEKEE (reference sequence). Trimming shortened V by 2 bases and J by 6 bases, and 14 bases separated the two germline ends. There are 14 residues in the CDR3. The CDR3, as DNA: TGTGCCAGCAGCTTACATCGGGAAGGGCCTGAAGCTTTCTTT. Translated: CASSLHREGPEAFF.

This chain links TRBV7-9 with TRBJ2-2; 8 bases line up with TRBD2. The CDR3 is made up of 18 amino acids. The germline V gene has CDR1 SEHNR and CDR2 FQNEAQ (reference sequence). J gave up 5 bases and V 1 base, and 12 bases lay outside the gene matches. DNA for the CDR3: TGTGCCAGCAGCTTAGGCCTGGCGGGAGGTCCTGCGACCGGGGAGCTGTTTTTT. It translates to CASSLGLAGGPATGELFF.

V is TRBV11-2 and J is TRBJ1-1; D ambiguous. V lost 5 bases and J 10 bases, leaving 17 bases between the germline ends. The CDR3 runs 13 residues. The germline V gene has CDR1 SGHAT and CDR2 FQNNGV. In DNA form, the CDR3 reads TGTGCCAGCAGCCGCCGGGTCGGGGAAGCAGCTTTCTTT. Amino acid sequence: CASSRRVGEAAFF.

CDR3 loop: CASSQNSDLAGVVDTQYF. CDR3 DNA sequence: TGCGCCAGCAGCCAAAATTCTGATCTAGCGGGAGTGGTAGATACGCAGTATTTT. The chain combines TRBV4-1 with TRBJ2-3; 10 bases line up with TRBD2. After removal of 2 bases from V and 5 bases from J, the junction contained 13 bases not matched to a gene. The CDR3 runs 18 residues. CDR1 and CDR2 (germline): MGHRA, YSYEKL.

The DNA for the CDR3 is TGTGCCAGCTCTATGGCGGGGGCCAACGTCCTGACTTTC. It codes for CASSMAGANVLTF. V usage is TRBV6-5 and J usage is TRBJ2-6; D ambiguous. With 8 bases removed from V and 4 bases from J, the gap between germline ends came to 9 bases. The CDR3 totals 13 residues. CDR1 is MNHEY, CDR2 SVGAGI, per germline.

The rearrangement links TRBV6-5 to TRBJ2-3; tentative D call: TRBD2 (5 bases). V lost 4 bases, J lost 2 bases, and 7 bases lay in between. This CDR3 has 13 residues. The germline CDR1 and CDR2 sequences are MNHEY and SVGAGI. The CDR3 nucleotides are TGTGCCAGCAGTTCAGCGGTCACAGATACGCAGTATTTT. Amino acids: CASSSAVTDTQYF.

This chain's CDR3 is CASSPRDRRNEQFF. For the CDR3, the DNA is TGTGCCAGCTCACCTCGGGACAGGAGGAATGAGCAGTTCTTC. The chain carries TRBV18 and TRBJ2-1; 8 bases agree with TRBD1. The J segment lost 7 bases and the V segment lost 3 bases, leaving 5 bases of the junction unmatched. The CDR3 contains 14 residues. The V gene's germline CDR1 is KGHSH and CDR2 LQKENI.

Turning to this clone: Other DNA sequences in this sample translate to the same CDR3. The chain couples TRBV5-1 to TRBJ2-1, with D uncertain. CDR1 is SGHRS, CDR2 YFSETQ, per germline. The CDR3 runs to 12 residues. Between the trimmed V and J ends, which lost 0 bases and 5 bases, there was a span of 3 bases. Here the CDR3 reads CASSLADNEQFF. CDR3 DNA: TGCGCCAGCAGCTTGGCTGACAATGAGCAGTTCTTC.

The CDR3 reads CASSLRQALLWAGELFF. CDR3 DNA: TGTGCCAGCAGCTTGCGACAGGCCTTACTTTGGGCCGGGGAGCTGTTTTTT. The rearrangement uses TRBV5-4 and TRBJ2-2; weak D call: TRBD1 (6 bases). Germline assignment: CDR1 SGHNT and CDR2 YYREEE (reference sequence). V gave up 1 base and J gave up 6 bases, with 19 bases separating them. This CDR3 has 17 amino acids.

The rearrangement links TRBV4-1 to TRBJ1-5; 8 nucleotides line up with TRBD1. The germline gives CDR1 MGHRA, CDR2 YSYEKL. V lost 1 base to trimming and J lost 6 bases; unmatched junction nucleotides: 2. This CDR3 contains 14 residues. CDR3 nucleotides: TGCGCCAGCAGCCAAGTCAGGGGGCCTCAGCCCCAGCATTTT. Translated: CASSQVRGPQPQHF.

In this sample, this clone turned up once. The V and J genes are TRBV2 and TRBJ2-1, with a tentative D call TRBD1 (5 bases). V dropped 4 bases and J dropped 2 bases, with 21 bases sitting between them. CDR1 is SNHLY and CDR2 is FYNNEI in the germline V gene. The CDR3 has 18 amino acids. The CDR3 spells CASSVRSRQPETYNEQFF. In DNA form, the CDR3 reads TGTGCCAGCAGTGTCCGATCTAGACAGCCTGAGACCTACAATGAGCAGTTCTTC.

This clone appeared a few times. The gene calls are TRBV11-2 and TRBJ2-1, with 7 bases that match TRBD2. Germline V lookup: CDR1 SGHAT, CDR2 FQNNGV. The CDR3 is 13 residues long. After removal of 0 bases from V and 8 bases from J, the junction contained 1 base not matched to a gene. In DNA, the CDR3 is TGTGCCAGCAGCTTAGAGGGGGGGTATGAGCAGTTCTTC. It codes for CASSLEGGYEQFF.

The chain carries TRBV4-1 and TRBJ2-1; 7 bases line up with TRBD2. The CDR3 has 16 residues. From germline, CDR1 is MGHRA and CDR2 YSYEKL. The ends lost 0 bases at V and 7 bases at J; junction bases unmatched: 9. CDR3 sequence: CASSQEWLAAPNEQFF. For the CDR3, the DNA is TGCGCCAGCAGCCAAGAATGGCTAGCGGCCCCGAATGAGCAGTTCTTC.

The chain carries TRBV7-2 and TRBJ2-5; D not resolved. The CDR3 is 13 residues long. The V gene's germline CDR1 is SGHTA and CDR2 FQGNSA. Deletions cut 5 bases from V and 2 bases from J, with 9 bases between. CDR3 sequence (DNA): TGTGCCAGCAGCCCACAGAATCAAGAGACCCAGTACTTC. The encoded protein is CASSPQNQETQYF.

The J gene is TRBJ2-5, the V gene TRBV5-1; 8 bases match TRBD2. CDR1 is SGHRS, CDR2 YFSETQ, per germline. V gave up 2 bases and J gave up 5 bases; unmatched junction bases: 14. CDR3 size: 17 residues. CDR3 nucleotide sequence: TGCGCCAGCAGCTTTGGGTCTGGGCGGGAGGCCTATGAGACCCAGTACTTC. This translates into CASSFGSGREAYETQYF.

The rearrangement joins TRBV5-6 to TRBJ2-1, with D possibly being TRBD2 (6 bases). The CDR3 is 12 amino acids. CDR1 and CDR2 (germline): SGHDT, YYEEEE. V was shortened by 6 bases and J by 10 bases, with 14 bases between the two germline ends. This CDR3 is CASILRGNEQFF. The CDR3 DNA follows: TGTGCCAGCATTTTGCGGGGTAACGAGCAGTTCTTC.

The chain has TRBV4-1 and TRBJ2-1; D tentatively reads TRBD1 or TRBD2 (5 bases each). Germline values: CDR1 MGHRA, CDR2 YSYEKL. The CDR3 is 15 amino acids. Trimming left V 0 bases short and J 1 base short, with 7 bases between. CDR3 in amino acids: CASSQDWGSYNEQFF. CDR3 nucleotides: TGCGCCAGCAGCCAAGATTGGGGGTCCTACAATGAGCAGTTCTTC.